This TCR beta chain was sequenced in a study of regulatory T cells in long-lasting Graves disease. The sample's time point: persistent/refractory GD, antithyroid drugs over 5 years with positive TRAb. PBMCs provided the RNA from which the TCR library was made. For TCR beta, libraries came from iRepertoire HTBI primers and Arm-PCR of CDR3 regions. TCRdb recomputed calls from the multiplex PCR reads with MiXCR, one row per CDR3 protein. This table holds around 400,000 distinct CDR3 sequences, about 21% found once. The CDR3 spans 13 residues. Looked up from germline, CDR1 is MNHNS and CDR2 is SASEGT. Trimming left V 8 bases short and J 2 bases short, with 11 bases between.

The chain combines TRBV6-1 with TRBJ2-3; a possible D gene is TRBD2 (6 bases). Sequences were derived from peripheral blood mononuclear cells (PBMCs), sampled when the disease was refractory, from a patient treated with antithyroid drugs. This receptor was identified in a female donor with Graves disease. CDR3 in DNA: TGTGCCAGCCACGGGAGTGCCACAGATACGCAGTATTTT. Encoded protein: CASHGSATDTQYF.